The 14 T cell receptor beta chains below all came from one sample that was sequenced in a study of blood T cell repertoires in COVID-19 (dated by TCRdb to the early 2020s). The method behind the library was the immunoSEQ multiplex PCR assay. The clones in this table, taken by TCRdb from immuneACCESS, are in-frame only. Not every clone is retained; where verified, under half of the shortfall comes from an unresolved V gene, and the cause of the rest is unknown. The sample has tens of thousands of clones on record, about 89% of them singletons. The ten most abundant clones make up roughly 13% of the sample. The sequenced sample was peripheral blood. These receptor sequences come from a man aged 65 to 79 with active or convalescent COVID-19.

The chain uses TRBV9 and TRBJ2-5; 10 bases agree with TRBD2. CDR1 and CDR2 from the germline V gene are SGDLS and YYNGEE. V lost 4 bases, J lost 4 bases, and 7 bases stayed unmatched. The CDR3 consists of 15 residues. This CDR3 is CASSNVAGGLETQYF. DNA for the CDR3: TGTGCCAGCAGCAATGTAGCGGGAGGCTTAGAGACCCAGTACTTC. Filled out from reference TRBV9 and TRBJ2-5, the complete variable domain reads DSGVTQTPKHLITATGQRVTLRCSPRSGDLSVYWYQQSLDQGLQFLIQYYNGEERAKGNILERFSAQQFPDLHSELNLSSLELGDSALYFCASSNVAGGLETQYFGPGTRLLVL.

The V call is TRBV7-3, the J call TRBJ2-5; 12 bases align to TRBD1. Germline V lookup: CDR1 SGHTA, CDR2 FQGTGA. The J segment lost 7 bases and the V segment lost 5 bases, leaving 11 bases of the junction unmatched. The CDR3 length is 16 residues. The CDR3 nucleotides are TGTGCCAGCAGCCCCCGGGGACAGGGGGCTTTGGGGACCCAGTACTTC. Amino acids: CASSPRGQGALGTQYF.

This chain links TRBV19 with TRBJ1-3; D gene unclear. The germline V gene has CDR1 LNHDA and CDR2 SQIVND (reference sequence). Trimming removed 1 base at V and 0 bases at J, with 16 bases between. This CDR3 region has 18 residues. DNA of the CDR3: TGTGCCAGTAGTATAGCCCTGGCGGCGGGCAACTCTGGAAACACCATATATTTT. It is translated as CASSIALAAGNSGNTIYF.

The J gene is TRBJ2-7, the V gene TRBV4-2; possible D gene TRBD1, 5 bases. The V and J ends lost 3 bases and 1 base respectively, with 16 bases between them. The CDR3 is 16 amino acids. CDR1 is LGHNA, CDR2 YNFKEQ, per germline. The CDR3 spells CASSHPSGAGSYEQYF. The CDR3 DNA is TGTGCCAGCAGCCACCCTTCTGGGGCAGGATCCTACGAGCAGTACTTC.

The J gene is TRBJ1-5, the V gene TRBV24-1, with D hard to call. The CDR3 spans 10 residues. V lost 7 bases, J lost 8 bases, and 5 bases lay in between. Germline CDR1 reads KGHDR; CDR2 reads SFDVKD. CDR3 DNA: TGTGCCACCAGCCCAGAGCCCCAGCATTTT. Its protein is CATSPEPQHF.

This clone was counted only a few times. The chain employs TRBV7-9 and TRBJ2-7; 8 bases agree with TRBD2. V was pared by 4 bases and J by 6 bases, with 8 bases of the junction left unmatched. The CDR3 has 14 residues. The germline gives CDR1 SEHNR, CDR2 FQNEAQ (reference sequence). The CDR3 sequence: CASSSSAGDGEQYF. The CDR3 DNA is TGTGCCAGCAGCTCATCAGCGGGAGACGGCGAGCAGTACTTC.

This chain links TRBV19 with TRBJ2-1; a weak D match, TRBD2 (6 bases). Trimming cost V 6 bases and J 4 bases, with 13 bases left between them. CDR3 length: 14 amino acids. Germline CDR1 reads LNHDA; CDR2 reads SQIVND (reference sequence). This CDR3 is CASREGSLYNEQFF. In DNA, the CDR3 is TGTGCCAGTAGGGAGGGGTCCCTATACAATGAGCAGTTCTTC.

The chain uses TRBV29-1 and TRBJ2-7, with D possibly being TRBD2 (5 bases). The CDR3 runs to 13 residues. The germline V gene has CDR1 SQVTM and CDR2 ANQGSEA. V gave up 3 bases and J gave up 2 bases, with 11 bases separating them. CDR3 nucleotides: TGCAGCGTTGACGAGGGTAATCCCTACGAGCAGTACTTC. Protein product: CSVDEGNPYEQYF.

This sequence joins TRBV20-1 and TRBJ1-2; D remains unclear. CDR1 DFQATT and CDR2 SNEGSKA come from the germline V gene (reference sequence). The CDR3 spans 10 residues. V gave up 6 bases and J gave up 6 bases, with 8 bases separating them. The CDR3 here is CSAPGNGYTF. The CDR3 DNA is TGCAGTGCACCCGGGAATGGCTACACCTTC.

The chain carries TRBV28 and TRBJ2-1; 7 positions match TRBD1. The CDR3 loop spans 14 amino acids. The junction had 3 bases not matched to a gene; V was cut back by 5 bases and J by 2 bases. Germline assignment: CDR1 MDHEN and CDR2 SYDVKM. CDR3 protein: CASSRQGAYNEQFF. CDR3 DNA sequence: TGTGCCAGCAGTCGACAGGGAGCCTACAATGAGCAGTTCTTC.

This clone was detected only once. This chain joins TRBV18 and TRBJ2-1; 7 bases line up with TRBD2. V was pared by 1 base and J by 0 bases, with 12 bases of the junction left unmatched. The CDR3 has 19 amino acids. Germline CDR1 KGHSH, CDR2 LQKENI. The CDR3 DNA follows: TGTGCCAGCTCACCACGTGGGCAGCGGACTAGTGCCTCCTACAATGAGCAGTTCTTC. This codes for CASSPRGQRTSASYNEQFF.

The V gene is TRBV19, the J gene TRBJ2-2, with 8 nucleotides matching TRBD1. The CDR3 is 15 amino acids. With V trimmed by 5 bases and J by 6 bases, 8 bases remained unmatched. The germline V gene has CDR1 LNHDA and CDR2 SQIVND (reference sequence). This chain's CDR3 is CASSQGALFSGELFF. In DNA form, the CDR3 reads TGTGCCAGTAGTCAGGGGGCGCTCTTTTCCGGGGAGCTGTTTTTT.

The V gene is TRBV18, the J gene TRBJ2-3; maybe TRBD2 (5 bases). Germline CDR1 KGHSH, CDR2 LQKENI. This CDR3 contains 13 residues. V was pared by 2 bases and J by 6 bases, with 9 bases between. The CDR3 here is CASSPSRRDTQYF. CDR3 nucleotide sequence: TGTGCCAGCTCACCATCAAGGAGGGATACGCAGTATTTT.

V usage is TRBV28 and J usage is TRBJ1-5; D call uncertain. CDR1 MDHEN and CDR2 SYDVKM come from the germline V gene. The ends were cut back, 3 bases at V and 6 bases at J, with 12 bases in the middle. This CDR3 is 14 amino acids long. In nucleotides, the CDR3 is TGTGCCAGCAGTTTGGCGGTTTCGGGTCAGCCCCAGCATTTT. Translating gives CASSLAVSGQPQHF.